This section outlines one T cell receptor beta chain sequence together with its context. Its specificity is not known. Addition of a universal primer site occurred through template switching, and cDNA carried unique molecular identifiers. TCRdb re-analysed the 5' RACE reads in MiXCR, keeping a single row per CDR3 protein. The sample lists approximately 210,000 distinct CDR3 sequences, around 10% occurring once. The data are from a study of identical twins. The CDR3 is made up of 16 amino acids. CDR1 is MNHNS, CDR2 SASEGT, per germline. V lost 5 bases and J lost 0, with 15 bases in between. The donor group consisted entirely of healthy Caucasians. Overall study results and limits: Within cord blood, abundant beta clonotypes carried fewer insertions, but memory repertoires showed no such trend. Twins' surplus sharing was weaker for beta out-of-frame sequences.

Sequences were obtained from memory (CD45RO+) T cells sorted from blood. The chain employs TRBV6-1 and TRBJ2-3; D may be TRBD2 (7 bases). This clonotype was obtained from a woman between 18 and 29 years old in good health. The CDR3, as DNA: TGTGCCAGCAGTCCAGGGGCTAGCGGAAGCACAGATACGCAGTATTTT. Translating gives CASSPGASGSTDTQYF.